A selection of T cell receptor beta chains follows, all from one sample in a study of blood T cell repertoires in COVID-19. TCRdb keeps only in-frame clones here, not all; method: immunoSEQ multiplex PCR. The table records around 70,000 clones, under 95% of them present only once. Sequencing was carried out using peripheral blood. Source of these receptors: a human donor in a cohort sampled during active COVID-19. The CDR3 runs from the conserved cysteine through the conserved F or W. Fields, in order: J gene, clone size, D gene, V gene, CDR3 length, CDR3 protein, CDR3 DNA. The D gene is left open where the match is weak. The size of a clone is reported for some rows only, either as once, few or many, or as a class for expanded clones.

TRBJ2-1 | . | . | TRBV2 | 14 | CASSRREAYNEQFF | TGTGCCAGCAGCCGGCGGGAAGCTTACAATGAGCAGTTCTTC
TRBJ2-1 | . | . | TRBV5-6 | 12 | CASSLGGNEQFF | TGTGCCAGCAGCCTTGGAGGGAATGAGCAGTTCTTC
TRBJ1-2 | . | TRBD1 | TRBV11-2 | 14 | CASSPNRGGGGYTF | TGTGCCAGCAGCCCGAACAGGGGGGGAGGAGGCTACACCTTC
TRBJ2-7 | . | TRBD2 | TRBV9 | 14 | CASSAGLAVYEQYF | TGTGCCAGCAGCGCAGGACTAGCGGTTTACGAGCAGTACTTC
TRBJ1-1 | . | TRBD1 | TRBV4-2 | 14 | CASSQDRGSTEAFF | TGTGCCAGCAGCCAAGACAGGGGGAGCACTGAAGCTTTCTTT
TRBJ1-1 | . | . | TRBV5-1 | 17 | CASSSEGRGPMNTEAFF | TGCGCCAGCAGCTCCGAGGGGCGGGGGCCCATGAACACTGAAGCTTTCTTT
TRBJ2-2 | . | . | TRBV5-1 | 14 | CASRQQPNTGELFF | TGCGCCAGCAGACAGCAACCCAACACCGGGGAGCTGTTTTTT
TRBJ1-3 | . | TRBD1 | TRBV19 | 17 | CASKRDRVISSGNTIYF | TGTGCCAGTAAACGGGACAGGGTGATCTCCTCTGGAAACACCATATATTTT
TRBJ2-7 | . | TRBD1 | TRBV6-5 | 13 | CASRGQDRYEQYF | TGTGCCAGCAGGGGACAGGACCGCTACGAGCAGTACTTC
TRBJ2-7 | . | . | TRBV6-5 | 14 | CASSYEYGRNEQYF | TGTGCCAGCAGTTACGAGTATGGCAGGAACGAGCAGTACTTC
TRBJ2-7 | once | . | TRBV6-5 | 12 | CASSPRGYEQYF | TGTGCCAGCAGCCCCAGGGGCTACGAGCAGTACTTC
TRBJ2-3 | . | . | TRBV6-2/TRBV6-3 | 16 | CASSYSGEGRTDTQYF | TGTGCCAGCAGTTACTCCGGTGAGGGAAGGACAGATACGCAGTATTTT
TRBJ2-5 | . | TRBD2 | TRBV3-1/TRBV3-2 | 15 | CASSQGTSGTETQYF | TGTGCCAGCAGCCAGGGAACTAGCGGGACGGAGACCCAGTACTTC
TRBJ1-6 | . | TRBD1 | TRBV6-5 | 15 | CASSRDRASHSPLHF | TGTGCCAGCAGCCGGGACAGGGCTTCTCATTCACCCCTCCACTTT
TRBJ2-7 | once | . | TRBV4-3 | 15 | CASSQGGSPSYEQYF | TGCGCCAGCAGCCAAGGCGGTAGCCCCTCCTACGAGCAGTACTTC